Following are 15 T cell receptor beta chains from one sample sequenced in a study of T-cell reconstitution after alpha-beta-depleted transplantation in children. It was with unique molecular identifiers that the TCRbeta library was prepared. TCRdb processed the PCR reads anew with MiXCR; each CDR3 protein has one entry. The data show roughly 590,000 distinct CDR3 sequences, around a sixth seen once. The material sequenced was PBMCs from the stem cell graft donor, taken from the stem cell graft. The receptors were gathered from a human donor who donated a stem cell graft to a child with acute myeloid leukemia.

In this sample, this clonotype turned up a few times. This rearrangement joins TRBV7-2 to TRBJ1-6; TRBD1 might be the D (5 bases). CDR1 and CDR2 from the germline V gene are SGHTA and FQGNSA. V was shortened by 3 bases and J by 12 bases, with 15 bases between the two germline ends. CDR3 length equals 14 residues. The CDR3: CASSFGDGYGPLHF. The DNA for the CDR3 is TGTGCCAGCAGCTTCGGGGACGGATACGGACCCCTCCACTTT.

This clonotype occurred a few times. The CDR3 bases are TGTGCCAGCAGCTTATCTAGCGGGGGGTTCGGAGAGACCCAGTACTTC. This gives the protein CASSLSSGGFGETQYF. The chain has TRBV7-2 and TRBJ2-5, with 11 bases identical to TRBD2. Germline CDR1 is SGHTA and CDR2 is FQGNSA. The CDR3 runs 16 residues. Trimming took 2 bases from V and 4 from J; bases not matched to a gene: 6.

This clonotype was counted ten times or more. The J gene is TRBJ2-3, the V gene TRBV20-1, with 8 positions matching TRBD2. V dropped 5 bases and J dropped 4; count of bases not matched to a gene: 11. CDR3 length equals 15 residues. Germline values: CDR1 DFQATT, CDR2 SNEGSKA (reference sequence). CDR3 coding DNA: TGCAGTGCTTACACCGGGACTAGGGGGGCAGATACGCAGTATTTT. Translated, it gives CSAYTGTRGADTQYF.

This clonotype was counted a single time. One end of the junction fails to match germline, which may point to a read error. The chain combines TRBV6-1 with TRBJ1-3, with D possibly matching TRBD1 (6 bases). This CDR3 is built from 13 residues. Germline V gives CDR1 MNHNS, CDR2 SASEGT. Written as DNA, the CDR3 is TGTGCCAGCCGAACAGGGAATGGAAAGACCATATATTTT. Amino acids: CASRTGNGKTIYF.

This clonotype was observed many times. The chain is built from TRBV12-3 or TRBV12-4 and TRBJ1-5, with a weak D call TRBD1 (6 bases). This CDR3 is 17 amino acids long. V dropped 6 bases and J dropped 7 bases, with 25 bases sitting between them. DNA for the CDR3: TGTGCCAGCAGCTCATTAGGGGGGCAGGTGAGCACGCAGCCCCAGCATTTT. It specifies CASSSLGGQVSTQPQHF.

This clonotype appeared many times. The chain uses TRBV5-5 and TRBJ2-1, with 11 bases aligning to TRBD2. The V and J ends lost 3 bases and 0 bases, in that order; junction bases with no gene match: 2. This CDR3 contains 16 residues. CDR1 is SGHKS, CDR2 YYEKEE, per germline (reference sequence). In nucleotides, the CDR3 is TGTGCCAGCAGCTGGGGGACTAGCGGCTCCTACAATGAGCAGTTCTTC. Protein: CASSWGTSGSYNEQFF.

This clonotype has at least ten counts. The chain links TRBV20-1 to TRBJ2-3; 11 positions agree with TRBD2. Germline V gene lookup returns CDR1 DFQATT and CDR2 SNEGSKA (reference sequence). Trimming cost V 5 bases and J 1 base; bases outside gene matches: 5. The CDR3 sequence is 15 residues long. The CDR3 DNA follows: TGCAGTGCTCCGCGGGGACTAGCGGGCACAGATACGCAGTATTTT. This codes for CSAPRGLAGTDTQYF.

The sample holds many counts of this clonotype. This chain connects TRBV12-3 or TRBV12-4 to TRBJ1-2, with a tentative D call TRBD1 (5 bases). The CDR3 loop spans 16 amino acids. Trimming removed 8 bases at V and 8 bases at J, with 27 bases between. The CDR3 nucleotides are TGTGCCAGCGGGGCGTCGACAGAACGGTCTTTAGGAGGCTACACCTTC. Translating it yields CASGASTERSLGGYTF.

CDR3 residues: CASSPGHYNQPQHF. In nucleotides, the CDR3 is TGTGCCAGCAGCCCCGGGCACTACAATCAGCCCCAGCATTTT. This chain joins TRBV11-2 and TRBJ1-5; D gene uncertain. CDR1 SGHAT and CDR2 FQNNGV come from the germline V gene. V dropped 5 bases and J dropped 3 bases, with 11 bases sitting between them. The CDR3 consists of 14 residues.

This clonotype appeared many times. This rearrangement joins TRBV7-2 to TRBJ1-3; D call uncertain. CDR3 length equals 14 residues. The V and J ends lost 2 bases and 1 base respectively, with 6 bases between them. Germline V lookup: CDR1 SGHTA, CDR2 FQGNSA. In DNA, the CDR3 is TGTGCCAGCAGCTTACTACCGTCTGGAAACACCATATATTTT. It yields the protein CASSLLPSGNTIYF.

This clonotype was detected only a few times. V gene TRBV6-4 combines with J gene TRBJ2-7; maybe TRBD2 (6 bases). The CDR3 has 12 residues. The V gene's germline CDR1 is MRHNA and CDR2 SNTAGT. V gave up 6 bases and J gave up 2 bases, with 8 bases separating them. The CDR3 loop reads CASRGLTYEQYV. CDR3 sequence (DNA): TGTGCCAGCAGGGGACTGACCTACGAGCAGTACGTC.

For this clonotype: A much larger clone is a single base away; this may be a read error. The gene calls are TRBV29-1 and TRBJ2-3; TRBD2 agrees at 11 bases. V trimming: 7 bases; J trimming: 1 base; junction bases outside the gene matches: 7. The CDR3 spans 15 residues. Germline CDR1 is SQVTM and CDR2 is ANQGSEA. CDR3 sequence reads: CSAGLAGGCTDTQYF. CDR3 sequence (DNA): TGCAGCGCCGGGCTAGCGGGAGGATGCACAGATACGCAGTATTTT.

The V and J genes are TRBV29-1 and TRBJ2-3; tentatively, D is TRBD2 (6 bases). Germline CDR1 and CDR2: SQVTM and ANQGSEA. The CDR3 has 16 amino acids. V was trimmed by 1 base and J by 4 bases, leaving 18 bases between them. The CDR3 sequence: CSVEARRGGFPDTQYF. The CDR3 DNA follows: TGCAGCGTTGAAGCGAGGCGGGGTGGGTTCCCAGATACGCAGTATTTT.

This clonotype has just a few counts. The chain combines TRBV10-3 with TRBJ1-1, with D unresolved. Deletions cut 3 bases from V and 5 bases from J, with 7 bases between. The CDR3 has 12 residues. Germline-derived CDR1 and CDR2 are ENHRY and SYGVKD. The CDR3 nucleotides are TGTGCCATCAGTGAAGGCCAAACTGAAGCTTTCTTT. Encoded protein: CAISEGQTEAFF.

The chain uses TRBV20-1 and TRBJ2-5; a weak D match, TRBD2 (6 bases). The germline V gene encodes CDR1 DFQATT and CDR2 SNEGSKA (reference sequence). The CDR3 loop spans 15 amino acids. Trimming took off 0 bases at V and 5 bases at J, with 16 bases between the two ends. CDR3: CSARDRVTSGETQYF. CDR3 bases: TGCAGTGCTAGAGATCGGGTGACTAGTGGCGAGACCCAGTACTTC.